This T cell receptor (beta chain) was documented in a study of Graves' ophthalmopathy and Graves' hyperthyroidism. Study-wide context: Untreated patients at initial diagnosis provided peripheral blood. Study observations and caveats: A majority of expanded thyroid clonotypes exceeding 0.001 frequency were likewise present in blood.

The study enrolled ophthalmopathy donors with moderate-to-severe activity, CAS ≥3, NOSPECS ≥4 and duration under 3 months. The table lists this clonotype with many counts. Its antigen is as yet unknown. Transcripts of RNA were the source for amplifying TCR beta CDR3 regions. First-round RT-PCR employed HTBI primers, with a second-round multiplex PCR after it. TCRdb reprocessed the multiplex PCR reads via MiXCR and lists one record per CDR3 protein. Of 350,000 to 400,000 distinct CDR3 sequences in the sample, around 19% were seen once. J gave up 0 bases and V 4 bases, and 11 bases lay outside the gene matches. The V gene's germline CDR1 is SGHNT and CDR2 YENEEA. The CDR3 has 18 residues.

This sequence joins TRBV11-3 and TRBJ2-4; 8 bases agree with TRBD2. This receptor was identified in a woman younger than 35 with Graves' ophthalmopathy. The sequencing sample was made of peripheral blood. The CDR3 protein is CASSSSGGEAIAKNIQYF. The CDR3 DNA is TGTGCCAGCAGCTCGAGCGGGGGAGAGGCGATAGCCAAAAACATTCAGTACTTC.